By sample fraction, the clone carrying this T cell receptor beta chain is large. Being off target in a library aimed at alpha chains, this beta chain has a size of little meaning. The entry originates in a study of spatial heterogeneity in lung cancer. The time point: sample taken at primary tumor resection. Whole RNA, isolated from tumor, nontumor lung or frozen PBMC, was sequenced without prior sorting. The cohort: some 73 early-stage, untreated non-small cell lung cancer patients. V gave up 5 bases and J gave up 1 base, with 11 bases separating them. Germline CDR1 and CDR2: MGHDK and SYGVNS. The length of the CDR3 is 15 residues. Using its own MiXCR run on the 5' RACE reads, TCRdb lists one record per CDR3 protein. The sample contains 230 or so distinct CDR3 sequences, less than 55% of which appear only once.

The chain links TRBV25-1 to TRBJ1-4; no clear D gene. This TCR came from a male donor with early-stage non-small cell lung cancer. The sequencing here drew on PBMCs, taken at surgery. CDR3 sequence reads: CASSPMVGTNEKLFF. CDR3 nucleotide sequence: TGTGCCAGCAGTCCCATGGTGGGAACTAATGAAAAACTGTTTTTT.